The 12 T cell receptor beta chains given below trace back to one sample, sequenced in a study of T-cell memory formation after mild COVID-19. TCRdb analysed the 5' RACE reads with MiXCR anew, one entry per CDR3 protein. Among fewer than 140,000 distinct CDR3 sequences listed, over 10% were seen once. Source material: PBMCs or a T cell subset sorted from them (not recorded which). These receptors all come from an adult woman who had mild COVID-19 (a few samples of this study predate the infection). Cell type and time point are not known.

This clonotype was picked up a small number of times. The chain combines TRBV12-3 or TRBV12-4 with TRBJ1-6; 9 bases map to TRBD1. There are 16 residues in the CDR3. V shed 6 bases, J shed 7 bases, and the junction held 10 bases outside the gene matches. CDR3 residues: CASSNTGQGRNSPLHF. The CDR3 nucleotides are TGTGCCAGCAGCAACACGGGACAGGGTCGGAATTCACCCCTCCACTTT.

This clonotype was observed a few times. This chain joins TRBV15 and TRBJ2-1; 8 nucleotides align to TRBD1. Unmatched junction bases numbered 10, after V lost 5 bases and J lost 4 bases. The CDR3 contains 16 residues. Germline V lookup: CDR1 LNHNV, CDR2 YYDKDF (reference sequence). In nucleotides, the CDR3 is TGTGCCACCAGCCGGACGGCACAGGGGGAGTACAATGAGCAGTTCTTC. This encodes CATSRTAQGEYNEQFF.

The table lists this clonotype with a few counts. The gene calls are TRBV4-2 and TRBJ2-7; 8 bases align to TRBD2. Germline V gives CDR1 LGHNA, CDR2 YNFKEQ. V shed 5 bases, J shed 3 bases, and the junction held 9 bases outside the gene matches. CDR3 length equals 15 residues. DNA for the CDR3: TGTGCCAGCAGCTTGACCGGGACTAGTGGCTACGAGCAGTACTTC. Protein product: CASSLTGTSGYEQYF.

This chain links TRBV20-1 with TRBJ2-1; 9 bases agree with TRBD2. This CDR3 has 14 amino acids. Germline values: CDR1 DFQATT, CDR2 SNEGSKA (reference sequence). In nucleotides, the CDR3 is TGCAGCGCCTCATACAGCGGGAGGCGGGGTGAGCAGTTCTTC. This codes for CSASYSGRRGEQFF.

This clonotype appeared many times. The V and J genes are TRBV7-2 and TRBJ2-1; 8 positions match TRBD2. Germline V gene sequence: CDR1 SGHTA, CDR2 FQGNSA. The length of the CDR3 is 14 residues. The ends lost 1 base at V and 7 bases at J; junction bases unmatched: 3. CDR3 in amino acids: CASSLEASGNEQFF. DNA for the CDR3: TGTGCCAGCAGCTTAGAAGCTAGCGGGAATGAGCAGTTCTTC.

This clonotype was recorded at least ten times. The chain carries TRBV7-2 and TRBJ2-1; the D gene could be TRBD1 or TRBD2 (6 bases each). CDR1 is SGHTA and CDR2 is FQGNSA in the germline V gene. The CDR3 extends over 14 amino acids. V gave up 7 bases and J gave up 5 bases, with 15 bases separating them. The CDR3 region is CASTYGGQDNEQFF. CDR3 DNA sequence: TGTGCCAGCACGTATGGGGGGCAGGACAATGAGCAGTTCTTC. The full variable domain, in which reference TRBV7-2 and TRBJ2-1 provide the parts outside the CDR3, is GAGVSQSPSNKVTEKGKDVELRCDPISGHTALYWYRQSLGQGLEFLIYFQGNSAPDKSGLPSDRFSAERTGGSVSTLTIQRTQQEDSAVYLCASTYGGQDNEQFFGPGTRLTVL.

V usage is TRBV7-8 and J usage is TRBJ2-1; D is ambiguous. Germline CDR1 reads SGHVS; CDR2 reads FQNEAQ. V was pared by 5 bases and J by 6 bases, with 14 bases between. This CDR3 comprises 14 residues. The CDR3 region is CASSPTTGANEQFF. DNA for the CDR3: TGTGCCAGCAGCCCAACGACGGGCGCCAATGAGCAGTTCTTC. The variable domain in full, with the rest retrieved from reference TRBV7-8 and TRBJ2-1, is GAGVSQSPRYKVAKRGQDVALRCDPISGHVSLFWYQQALGQGPEFLTYFQNEAQLDKSGLPSDRFFAERPEGSVSTLKIQRTQQEDSAVYLCASSPTTGANEQFFGPGTRLTVL.

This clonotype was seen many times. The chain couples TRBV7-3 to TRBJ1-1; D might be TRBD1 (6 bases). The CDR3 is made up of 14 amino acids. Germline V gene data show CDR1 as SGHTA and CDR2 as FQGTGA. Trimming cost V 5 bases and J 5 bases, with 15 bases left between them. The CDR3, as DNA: TGTGCCAGCAGCCAACAGGGAATGGGGACTGAAGCTTTCTTT. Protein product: CASSQQGMGTEAFF.

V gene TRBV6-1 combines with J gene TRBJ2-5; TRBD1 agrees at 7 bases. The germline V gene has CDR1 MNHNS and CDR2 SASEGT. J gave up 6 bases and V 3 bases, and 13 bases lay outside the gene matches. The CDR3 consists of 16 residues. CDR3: CASSDGPLTGPQTQYF. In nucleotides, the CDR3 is TGTGCCAGCAGTGACGGGCCCTTGACAGGGCCGCAGACCCAGTACTTC.

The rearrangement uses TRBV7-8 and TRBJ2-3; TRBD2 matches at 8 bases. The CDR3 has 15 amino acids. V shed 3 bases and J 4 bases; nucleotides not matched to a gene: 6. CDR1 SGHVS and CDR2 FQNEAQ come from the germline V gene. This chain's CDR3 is CASSFGGAWPDTQYF. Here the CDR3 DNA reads TGTGCCAGCAGCTTCGGGGGGGCCTGGCCAGATACGCAGTATTTT.

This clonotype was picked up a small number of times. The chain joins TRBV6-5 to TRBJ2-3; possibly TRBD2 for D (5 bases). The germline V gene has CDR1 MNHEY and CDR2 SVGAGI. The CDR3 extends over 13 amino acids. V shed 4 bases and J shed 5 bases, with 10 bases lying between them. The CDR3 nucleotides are TGTGCCAGCAGTTCGAGGGTTTTAGATACGCAGTATTTT. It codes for CASSSRVLDTQYF.

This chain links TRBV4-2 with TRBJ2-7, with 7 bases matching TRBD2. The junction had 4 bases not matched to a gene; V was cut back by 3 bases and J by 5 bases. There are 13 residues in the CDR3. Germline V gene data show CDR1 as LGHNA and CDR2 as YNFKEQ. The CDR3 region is CASSQRSGDEQYF. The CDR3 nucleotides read TGTGCCAGCAGCCAGAGGAGCGGGGACGAGCAGTACTTC.